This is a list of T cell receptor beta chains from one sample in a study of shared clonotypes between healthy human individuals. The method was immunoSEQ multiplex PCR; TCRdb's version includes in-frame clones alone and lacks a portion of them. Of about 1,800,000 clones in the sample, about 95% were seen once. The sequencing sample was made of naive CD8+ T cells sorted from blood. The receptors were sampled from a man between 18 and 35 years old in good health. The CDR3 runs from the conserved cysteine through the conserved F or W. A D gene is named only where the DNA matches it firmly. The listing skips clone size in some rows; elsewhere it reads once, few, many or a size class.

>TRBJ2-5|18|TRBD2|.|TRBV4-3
TGCGCCAGCAGCCCTGCCGGACTAGCGGGAGTGCTTGGGGAGACCCAGTACTTC
CASSPAGLAGVLGETQYF
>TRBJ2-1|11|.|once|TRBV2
TGTGCCAGCAGTGCGGTCGATGAGCAGTTCTTC
CASSAVDEQFF
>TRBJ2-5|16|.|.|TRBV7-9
TGTGCCAGCAGCCCGGTTGGGGAATTGTACCAAGAGACCCAGTACTTC
CASSPVGELYQETQYF
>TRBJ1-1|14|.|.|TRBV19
TGTGCCAGTAGTATTTTGCTCTGGAACACTGAAGCTTTCTTT
CASSILLWNTEAFF
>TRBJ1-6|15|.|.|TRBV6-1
TGTGCCAGCAGTGAATCTGGCTCCTATAATTCACCCCTCCACTTT
CASSESGSYNSPLHF
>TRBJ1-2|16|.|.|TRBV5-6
TGTGCCAGCAGCTTGCTTTCGGGGGCGGCTAACTATGGCTACACCTTC
CASSLLSGAANYGYTF
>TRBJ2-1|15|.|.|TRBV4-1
TGCGCCAGCAGCCAAGAAGGGTGGTACGGCAATGAGCAGTTCTTC
CASSQEGWYGNEQFF
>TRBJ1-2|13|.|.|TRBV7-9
TGTGCCAGCAGCTTCCCAGGCTTCTATGGCTACACCTTC
CASSFPGFYGYTF
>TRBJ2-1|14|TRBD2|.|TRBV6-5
TGTGCCAGCTCGTTTAGCGGGGTCGGGAATGAGCAGTTCTTC
CASSFSGVGNEQFF
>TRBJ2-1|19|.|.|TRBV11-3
TGTGCCAGCAGCTTAGATCAGGGGTGGGGACCAAGGAGGGACAATGAGCAGTTCTTC
CASSLDQGWGPRRDNEQFF
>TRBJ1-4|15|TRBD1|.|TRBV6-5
TGTGCCAGCAGTTATCGGGACAGTTTTAATGAAAAACTGTTTTTT
CASSYRDSFNEKLFF
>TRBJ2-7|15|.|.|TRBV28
TGTGCCAGCAGACTTGGGACTGATAGCACCTACGAGCAGTACTTC
CASRLGTDSTYEQYF
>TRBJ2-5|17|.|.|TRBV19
TGTGCCAGTAGTATGGGTAGGGTAGCGCCCGAGTGGGAGACCCAGTACTTC
CASSMGRVAPEWETQYF